The T cell receptor (beta chain) under discussion was sequenced for a study of T-cell memory formation after mild COVID-19. Study results and limitations: Contracting clones localized mainly to CM and EM when CD4+ and mainly to EMRA when CD8+.

CDR1 SGHAT and CDR2 FQDESV come from the germline V gene (reference sequence). V was clipped by 3 bases and J by 8 bases; unmatched bases: 10. The CDR3 is made up of 15 amino acids. This clonotype was detected a few times. Its antigen is not known. One entry per CDR3 protein, called by TCRdb with MiXCR from the 5' RACE reads. The top ten hold around 9.5% of the sample, which has around 420,000 distinct CDR3 sequences, approximately 24% seen once. This TCR derives from an adult woman who had mild COVID-19 (a few samples of this study predate the infection). Cell type and time point are not known. What was sequenced was PBMCs or a T cell subset sorted from them (not recorded which). The V call is TRBV11-1, the J call TRBJ2-1; 7 bases match TRBD1. The CDR3 DNA reads as TGTGCCAGCAGCTTGGCCGGGACAGCCCAATATGAGCAGTTCTTC. The encoded protein is CASSLAGTAQYEQFF.